The sequence of this T cell receptor (beta chain) was determined in a study of Graves' ophthalmopathy and Graves' hyperthyroidism. Amplification of the TCR beta CDR3 regions used RNA transcripts (as template). HTBI-primed first-round RT-PCR preceded second-round multiplex PCR. TCRdb re-called the multiplex PCR reads through MiXCR, storing one row per CDR3 protein. The sample comprises 900,000 to 1,200,000 distinct CDR3 sequences, roughly 35% of which are singletons, and roughly 10% rests with the top ten. This clonotype came up many times. The antigen is undetermined. V dropped 0 bases and J dropped 1 base, with 9 bases sitting between them. The germline CDR1 and CDR2 sequences are SNHLY and FYNNEI. The CDR3 has 15 residues. Overall study findings and caveats: Ophthalmopathy cases were distinguished from stable hyperthyroidism by a 13-signature model, reaching around 88% sensitivity and 65% to 83% specificity.

What was sequenced was peripheral blood or thyroid tissue (not recorded which). The origin of this receptor is an adult man with Graves' hyperthyroidism. V and J are TRBV2 and TRBJ1-2; D is possibly TRBD1 (6 bases). As DNA, the CDR3 is TGTGCCAGCAGTGAAGCGACAGGAGTTAACTATGGCTACACCTTC. Amino acid sequence: CASSEATGVNYGYTF.